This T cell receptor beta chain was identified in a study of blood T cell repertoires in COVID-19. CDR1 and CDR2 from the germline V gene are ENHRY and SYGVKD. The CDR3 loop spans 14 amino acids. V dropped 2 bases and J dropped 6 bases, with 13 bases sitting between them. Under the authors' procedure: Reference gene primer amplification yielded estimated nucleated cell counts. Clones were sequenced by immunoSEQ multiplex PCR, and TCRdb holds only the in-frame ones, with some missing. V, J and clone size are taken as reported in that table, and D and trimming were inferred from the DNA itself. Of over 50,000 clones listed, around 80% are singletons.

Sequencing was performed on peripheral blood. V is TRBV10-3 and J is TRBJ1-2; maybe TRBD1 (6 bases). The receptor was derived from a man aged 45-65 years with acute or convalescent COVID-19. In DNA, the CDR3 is TGTGCCATCAGTGAGGCAGCAGCAGGGGATGGCTACACCTTC. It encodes CAISEAAAGDGYTF.